Following are 19 T cell receptor beta chains from one sample sequenced in a study of T cell responses to AZD1222 COVID-19 vaccine. Clones were sequenced by immunoSEQ multiplex PCR, and TCRdb holds only the in-frame ones, with some missing. The sample gives roughly 150,000 clones, around 88% of which show up once; 3% to 4% is in the top ten. The source was peripheral blood, collected on day 0 of MenACWY control vaccination. The receptors come from an adult in good health.

CDR3 sequence (DNA): TGCGCCAGCAGCCAGGATCTTATCCGGACAGGGTGGAGAAGGGAGTCCTACGAGCAGTACTTC. It specifies CASSQDLIRTGWRRESYEQYF. The gene calls are TRBV4-1 and TRBJ2-7; 8 positions match TRBD1. This CDR3 is built from 21 residues. Germline trimming cut 3 bases from V and 1 base from J; bases unmatched to any gene: 23. Germline values: CDR1 MGHRA, CDR2 YSYEKL.

The genes are TRBV19 and TRBJ2-5, with D maybe TRBD2 (5 bases). The CDR3 covers 11 residues. CDR1 and CDR2 from the germline V gene are LNHDA and SQIVND (reference sequence). Trimming took 8 bases from V and 9 from J, leaving 13 bases between them. CDR3 protein: CASGSGHPQYF. CDR3 in DNA: TGTGCCAGTGGGAGTGGGCACCCCCAGTACTTC.

This clone turned up a few times. CDR3 sequence (DNA): TGTGCCACCAGCAGAGATGTCCAGGGAGGCGAAAAACTGTTTTTT. Amino acids: CATSRDVQGGEKLFF. The J gene is TRBJ1-4, the V gene TRBV15, with D tentatively TRBD1 (5 bases). The CDR3 sequence is 15 residues long. Germline V gene sequence: CDR1 LNHNV, CDR2 YYDKDF (reference sequence). The V gene lost 0 bases and the J gene lost 8 bases, with 13 bases spanning the gap.

The V gene is TRBV29-1, the J gene TRBJ2-5; D possibly corresponds to TRBD2 (6 bases). CDR1 is SQVTM, CDR2 ANQGSEA, per germline. This CDR3 contains 12 residues. Trimming removed 8 bases at V and 1 base at J, with 11 bases between. In DNA form, the CDR3 reads TGCAGCATCGGAGGGTTCCAAGAGACCCAGTACTTC. This translates into CSIGGFQETQYF.

The J gene is TRBJ2-3, the V gene TRBV3-1 (or the pseudogene TRBV3-2); 9 bases map to TRBD2. In germline, CDR1 is LGHDT, CDR2 YNNKEL (reference sequence). CDR3 length: 18 residues. V trimming: 0 bases; J trimming: 0 bases; junction bases outside the gene matches: 7. CDR3 region: CASSQESASGVSTDTQYF. The CDR3 DNA reads as TGTGCCAGCAGCCAAGAGTCGGCTAGCGGGGTGAGCACAGATACGCAGTATTTT.

This clone was counted only a few times. V and J are TRBV24-1 and TRBJ2-1; D not certain. CDR3 length equals 18 residues. Germline CDR1 reads KGHDR; CDR2 reads SFDVKD. V dropped 0 bases and J dropped 10 bases, with 24 bases sitting between them. The CDR3 is CATSDLGIRGSPPQEQFF. The CDR3 DNA reads as TGTGCCACCAGTGATTTGGGGATTCGCGGTTCCCCCCCACAGGAGCAGTTCTTC.

The rearrangement joins TRBV18 to TRBJ2-2; weak D call: TRBD1 (6 bases). The CDR3 is 14 amino acids. Per the germline V gene, CDR1 is KGHSH and CDR2 is LQKENI. V was cut by 4 bases and J by 7 bases, with 13 bases left in between. CDR3 coding DNA: TGTGCCAGCTCACACAGGGTGAACGGCGGGGAGCTGTTTTTT. This sequence encodes CASSHRVNGGELFF.

The rearrangement joins TRBV6-2 or TRBV6-3 to TRBJ2-5; 7 bases match TRBD1. The CDR3 is 13 residues long. The V gene's germline CDR1 is MNHEY and CDR2 SVGEGT. After removal of 5 bases from V and 5 bases from J, the junction contained 5 bases not matched to a gene. CDR3 bases: TGTGCCAGCAGTAGGGGGCCAAGCGAGACCCAGTACTTC. Encoded protein: CASSRGPSETQYF.

The rearrangement uses TRBV28 and TRBJ1-5, with 8 bases identical to TRBD1. The CDR3 covers 15 residues. The J segment lost 3 bases and the V segment lost 6 bases, leaving 7 bases of the junction unmatched. Germline-derived CDR1 and CDR2 are MDHEN and SYDVKM. This CDR3 reads CASRIQGANNQPQHF. DNA for the CDR3: TGTGCCAGCAGGATCCAGGGGGCTAACAATCAGCCCCAGCATTTT.

J is TRBJ1-2 and V is TRBV10-3; 10 bases fit TRBD1. With V trimmed by 4 bases and J by 4 bases, 6 bases remained unmatched. Germline-derived CDR1 and CDR2 are ENHRY and SYGVKD. The length of the CDR3 is 15 residues. The CDR3 nucleotides are TGTGCCATCAGTGGAGGACAGGGGGGTACCTATGGCTACACCTTC. This translates into CAISGGQGGTYGYTF.

This clone was picked up one time. The chain combines TRBV25-1 with TRBJ2-7; the D gene could be TRBD1 or TRBD2 (5 bases each). This CDR3 is built from 16 residues. The germline V gene has CDR1 MGHDK and CDR2 SYGVNS. V was trimmed by 4 bases and J by 2 bases, leaving 18 bases between them. DNA for the CDR3: TGTGCCAGCAGTGTCGAACGAGGGACCCTTACCTACGAGCAGTACTTC. Protein sequence: CASSVERGTLTYEQYF.

The J gene is TRBJ1-6, the V gene TRBV5-4; 8 nucleotides line up with TRBD1. The CDR3 runs to 16 residues. Germline values: CDR1 SGHNT, CDR2 YYREEE (reference sequence). Trimming at V came to 4 bases and at J to 7 bases, leaving 10 bases not matched to a gene. The CDR3 region is CASSERTGTGNSPLHF. The CDR3 bases are TGTGCCAGCAGCGAGCGGACAGGGACGGGCAATTCACCCCTCCACTTT.

The gene calls are TRBV5-4 and TRBJ2-6; D is perhaps TRBD1 (6 bases). This CDR3 region has 15 residues. V was shortened by 0 bases and J by 4 bases, with 8 bases between the two germline ends. Germline V CDR1 and CDR2: SGHNT, YYREEE (reference sequence). For the CDR3, the DNA is TGTGCCAGCAGCTTGGCAGGGGCCGGGGCCAACGTCCTGACTTTC. It is translated as CASSLAGAGANVLTF.

The chain is built from TRBV3-1 (or the pseudogene TRBV3-2) and TRBJ2-7; possibly TRBD1 or TRBD2 for D (5 bases each). Germline CDR1 reads LGHDT; CDR2 reads YNNKEL (reference sequence). The CDR3 length is 14 residues. V gave up 1 base and J gave up 2 bases, with 9 bases separating them. CDR3 residues: CASSQGDGPYEQYF. As DNA, the CDR3 is TGTGCCAGCAGCCAAGGGGACGGCCCCTACGAGCAGTACTTC.

V is TRBV11-3 and J is TRBJ2-2; possibly TRBD2 for D (7 bases). The germline V gene encodes CDR1 SGHNT and CDR2 YENEEA. The germline V and J ends were trimmed by 3 bases and 4 bases, with 12 bases remaining between them. The CDR3 extends over 15 amino acids. For the CDR3, the DNA is TGTGCCAGCAGCTTTGGGGGCGGGGGCACCGGGGAGCTGTTTTTT. This translates into CASSFGGGGTGELFF.

The chain carries TRBV24-1 and TRBJ2-7; maybe TRBD2 (6 bases). Germline V CDR1 and CDR2: KGHDR, SFDVKD. This CDR3 has 13 residues. V was shortened by 3 bases and J by 6 bases, with 11 bases between the two germline ends. CDR3 sequence (DNA): TGTGCCACCAGTGATCTCAAGGGAGGCGAGCAGTACTTC. Its protein product is CATSDLKGGEQYF.

J is TRBJ2-2 and V is TRBV30; D uncertain. CDR1 is GTSNPN and CDR2 is SVGIG in the germline V gene (reference sequence). The CDR3 is 11 residues long. Trimming took 2 bases from V and 2 from J, leaving 0 bases between them. The CDR3 reads CAWSNTGELFF. The CDR3 region has the DNA TGTGCCTGGAGTAACACCGGGGAGCTGTTTTTT. Drawing the rest from reference TRBV30 and TRBJ2-2, the complete variable domain is SQTIHQWPATLVQPVGSPLSLECTVEGTSNPNLYWYRQAAGRGLQLLFYSVGIGQISSEVPQNLSASRPQDRQFILSSKKLLLSDSGFYLCAWSNTGELFFGEGSRLTVL.

The chain couples TRBV11-3 to TRBJ1-6; 9 nucleotides match TRBD1. Germline CDR1 and CDR2: SGHNT and YENEEA. The trim removed 5 bases at V and 7 bases at J, leaving 3 bases unmatched. CDR3 length: 14 residues. CDR3 sequence (DNA): TGTGCCAGCAGCGGGGGGACAGGGAATTCACCCCTCCACTTT. Amino acids: CASSGGTGNSPLHF.

The chain joins TRBV7-2 to TRBJ2-4; possibly TRBD1 for D (5 bases). CDR3 length equals 13 residues. Germline-derived CDR1 and CDR2 are SGHTA and FQGNSA. Deletions cut 5 bases from V and 8 bases from J, with 13 bases between. CDR3 protein: CASSGRRADIQYF. The CDR3 bases are TGTGCCAGCAGCGGCCGCAGGGCTGACATTCAGTACTTC. Using reference TRBV7-2 and TRBJ2-4 for the parts outside the CDR3, the full variable domain is GAGVSQSPSNKVTEKGKDVELRCDPISGHTALYWYRQSLGQGLEFLIYFQGNSAPDKSGLPSDRFSAERTGGSVSTLTIQRTQQEDSAVYLCASSGRRADIQYFGAGTRLSVL.